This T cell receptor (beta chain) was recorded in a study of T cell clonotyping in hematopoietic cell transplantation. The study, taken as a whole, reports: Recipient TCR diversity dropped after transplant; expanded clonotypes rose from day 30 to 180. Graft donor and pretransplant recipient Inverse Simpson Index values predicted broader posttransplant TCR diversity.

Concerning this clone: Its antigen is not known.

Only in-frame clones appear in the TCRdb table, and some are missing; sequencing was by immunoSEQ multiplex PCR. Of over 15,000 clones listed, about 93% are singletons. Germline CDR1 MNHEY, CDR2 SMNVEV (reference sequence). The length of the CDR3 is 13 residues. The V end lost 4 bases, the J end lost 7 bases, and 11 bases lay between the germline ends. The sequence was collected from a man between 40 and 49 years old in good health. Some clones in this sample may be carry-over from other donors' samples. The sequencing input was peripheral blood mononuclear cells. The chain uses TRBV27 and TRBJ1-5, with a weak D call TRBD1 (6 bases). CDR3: CASSWGDTQPQHF. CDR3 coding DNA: TGTGCCAGCAGTTGGGGGGACACCCAGCCCCAGCATTTT.